The clone carrying this T cell receptor beta chain came up a few times. Its antigen remains unidentified. This entry comes from a study of OX40 agonist ivuxolimab in advanced cancers. Study-wide background: Participants could have had prior anti-PD-1, anti-PD-L1 or anti-CTLA-4 therapy, and 40% had some.

Study-level results: CD8+ T cells showed, on average, more clonal expansion than CD4+ cells. It was not determined which antigens were specifically recognized by the peripheral T cells that had undergone clonal expansion.

CDR1 is MGHRA and CDR2 is YSYEKL in the germline V gene. The CDR3 has 12 amino acids. The ends were cut back, 3 bases at V and 5 bases at J, with 5 bases in the middle. Here immunoSEQ multiplex PCR was the method, and the copy in TCRdb shows in-frame clones only, minus some. Among about 72,000 clones, about nine tenths were seen once, and the ten largest hold approximately 2.4%. The receptor was isolated from an adult with an advanced solid tumor such as melanoma, head and neck, liver or kidney cancer. The material was CD4+ or CD8+ T cells sorted from blood, obtained in a trial of the OX40 agonist ivuxolimab. This chain uses TRBV4-1 with TRBJ2-1, with D uncertain. The CDR3: CASSQIDNEQFF. The CDR3 nucleotides read TGCGCCAGCAGCCAGATAGACAATGAGCAGTTCTTC.